Listed below are T cell receptor beta chains from one sample, sequenced in a study of cytomegalovirus exposure and HLA in healthy donors. Clones were sequenced by immunoSEQ multiplex PCR, and TCRdb holds only the in-frame ones, with some missing. The sample contains under 150,000 clones, approximately 77% of which appear only once. Sequenced: PBMCs. Receptors originate from a man aged 18 to 29 in good health and CMV-seronegative. The CDR3 runs from the conserved cysteine through the conserved F or W. A D gene is named only where the DNA matches it firmly. Not every row has a clone size; where given, it reads once, few, many or a size class.

v_call,j_call,clone_size,d_call,cdr3_nt,cdr3_aa
TRBV25-1,TRBJ1-1,NA,NA,TGTGCCAGCATAGGCCTGGGCGTCACTGAAGCTTTCTTT,CASIGLGVTEAFF
TRBV10-2,TRBJ2-1,once,TRBD2,TGCGCCAGCAGTTTAGCGGGGGTGAATGAGCAGTTCTTC,CASSLAGVNEQFF
TRBV7-8,TRBJ1-4,NA,NA,TGTGCCAGCAGCTACAGACCGGGAGAGTGGGGGGAAAATGAAAAACTGTTTTTT,CASSYRPGEWGENEKLFF
TRBV7-3,TRBJ2-2,NA,NA,TGTGCCACCCAAGAGTCCCCGGGGACCGGGGAGCTGTTTTTT,CATQESPGTGELFF
TRBV19,TRBJ1-3,few,TRBD1,TGTGCCAGTACAGGCGGACAGGCAGGAAACACCATATATTTT,CASTGGQAGNTIYF
TRBV7-2,TRBJ2-3,NA,NA,TGTGCCAGCAGCGTACCCGGTCCAGATACGCAGTATTTT,CASSVPGPDTQYF
TRBV7-9,TRBJ2-2,NA,TRBD1,TGTGCCAGCAGCTACCCGGGACAGCTCACCGGGGAGCTGTTTTTT,CASSYPGQLTGELFF
TRBV10-3,TRBJ2-3,NA,TRBD2,TGTGCCATCAGTGAAGGACTAGCGGGGGATACGCAGTATTTT,CAISEGLAGDTQYF
TRBV2,TRBJ2-3,once,TRBD2,TGTGCCAGCAGTCCTCTAGCGGGGGCTTGGGGGGATACGCAGTATTTT,CASSPLAGAWGDTQYF
TRBV4-1,TRBJ2-7,NA,TRBD2,TGCGCCAGCAGCCAAGATATGAGCGGGGGGCGGTTCTACGAGCAGTACTTC,CASSQDMSGGRFYEQYF
TRBV7-2,TRBJ2-7,NA,TRBD2,TGTGCCAGCAGCTTACAGCGGGGGTGGGAGTACGAGCAGTACTTC,CASSLQRGWEYEQYF
TRBV7-9,TRBJ1-5,NA,NA,TGTGCCAGCAGCCCTAACGACACCAGCAATCAGCCCCAGCATTTT,CASSPNDTSNQPQHF
TRBV19,TRBJ2-7,NA,TRBD2,TGTGCCAGTAGTATAGATCGCGGGGGCTCCTACGAGCAGTACTTC,CASSIDRGGSYEQYF
TRBV19,TRBJ2-3,NA,NA,TGTGCCAGTAGTATAGAGGGCCAGGGTTGGGATACGCAGTATTTT,CASSIEGQGWDTQYF
TRBV5-8,TRBJ1-4,NA,NA,TGTGCCAGCAGCTCAGGGGTTGGGGAGGAAAAACTGTTTTTT,CASSSGVGEEKLFF
TRBV9,TRBJ2-1,NA,TRBD1,TGTGCCAGCAGCGTAACGACAGGGACCTACAATGAGCAGTTCTTC,CASSVTTGTYNEQFF
TRBV6-5,TRBJ1-1,NA,TRBD1,TGTGCCAGCAGTGCCCTCGTAGGGGGCATTGAAGCTTTCTTT,CASSALVGGIEAFF
TRBV6-1,TRBJ2-3,NA,TRBD2,TGTGCCAGCAGTGTACAGCGGGGGGAGGTTGGAGATACGCAGTATTTT,CASSVQRGEVGDTQYF
TRBV6-1,TRBJ2-7,few,TRBD2,TGTGCCAGCAGTGTGCCGGGGCTAGCGGGCGGCCCGGGGTACGAGCAGTACTTC,CASSVPGLAGGPGYEQYF
TRBV18,TRBJ1-1,NA,NA,TGTGCCAGCTCACCAAAGACAGTGAACACTGAAGCTTTCTTT,CASSPKTVNTEAFF
TRBV5-1,TRBJ1-2,NA,TRBD1,TGCGCCAGCAGCCCGGCGACAGGGGGCTACTATGGCTACACCTTC,CASSPATGGYYGYTF
TRBV5-4,TRBJ2-7,NA,NA,TGTGCCAGCAGCTTGGATAGAAACTCCTACGAGCAGTACTTC,CASSLDRNSYEQYF
TRBV29-1,TRBJ2-1,NA,NA,TGCAGCGTTGGAGTTTTTGAGCAGTTCTTC,CSVGVFEQFF
TRBV6-5,TRBJ2-1,NA,NA,TGTGCCAGCAGTTACCAGGGTCATGAGCAGTTCTTC,CASSYQGHEQFF
TRBV27,TRBJ2-1,NA,NA,TGTGCCAGCAGTTTCCTCGCGCCGGGGAACAGACCCTACAATGAGCAGTTCTTC,CASSFLAPGNRPYNEQFF
TRBV5-6,TRBJ2-3,NA,TRBD1,TGTGCCAGCACCGCTTTAGGGGGCGCCTTTGATACGCAGTATTTT,CASTALGGAFDTQYF
TRBV12-5,TRBJ1-1,NA,TRBD1,TGTGCTAGTGGTGGGACAGGGATGAACACTGAAGCTTTCTTT,CASGGTGMNTEAFF
TRBV11-2,TRBJ1-6,NA,NA,TGTGCCAGCAGCTTAGAGATAGGGGTGAATTCACCCCTCCACTTT,CASSLEIGVNSPLHF
TRBV7-3,TRBJ1-1,NA,NA,TGTGCCAGCAGCCCCACAGGTCCGTACACTGAAGCTTTCTTT,CASSPTGPYTEAFF
TRBV7-2,TRBJ1-3,NA,NA,TGTGCCAGCAGCTTAGGGGGGCTGATCTCTGGAAACACCATATATTTT,CASSLGGLISGNTIYF
TRBV5-1,TRBJ2-7,NA,NA,TGCGCCAGCAGCTTACCGGGTCCAGCCTACGAGCAGTACTTC,CASSLPGPAYEQYF
TRBV29-1,TRBJ1-2,NA,NA,TGCAGCGTTGATTTGGGGGGTCCTCGTGGCTACACCTTC,CSVDLGGPRGYTF
TRBV5-6,TRBJ2-7,NA,NA,TGTGCCAGCAGCGTTCAAAGGGGTTACGAGCAGTACTTC,CASSVQRGYEQYF
TRBV25-1,TRBJ1-6,NA,NA,TGTGCCAGCGACCAGGGGAATCATTCACCCCTCCACTTT,CASDQGNHSPLHF
TRBV27,TRBJ1-1,few,TRBD1,TGTGCCAGCAGACGGGCAGGGGGCCGACGTGCTTTCTTT,CASRRAGGRRAFF
TRBV5-1,TRBJ1-1,NA,NA,TGCGCCAGCAGCGCCGCTGGGAGTTCTGAAGCTTTCTTT,CASSAAGSSEAFF
TRBV27,TRBJ1-4,NA,NA,TGTGCCAGCAGTTTTCGCCGGCAGGCTGCAAATGAAAAACTGTTTTTT,CASSFRRQAANEKLFF
TRBV6-1,TRBJ1-5,once,NA,TGTGCCAGCAGTGCCAGGGAGGTGGGACAGCCCCAGCATTTT,CASSAREVGQPQHF
TRBV5-1,TRBJ2-7,NA,TRBD1,TGCGCCAGCAGCTCGACAGGGATCCGCGAGCAGTACTTC,CASSSTGIREQYF
TRBV5-4,TRBJ1-1,once,NA,TGTGCCAGCAGTGGACAGCGGGAAGAAGCTTTCTTT,CASSGQREEAFF
TRBV5-5,TRBJ2-1,NA,NA,TGTGCCAGCAGCTTTAGTTACAATGAGCAGTTCTTC,CASSFSYNEQFF
TRBV7-9,TRBJ2-1,NA,TRBD2,TGTGCCAGCAGCTACCGACTAGCGGGGGTTAATGAGCAGTTCTTC,CASSYRLAGVNEQFF
TRBV5-1,TRBJ1-6,NA,TRBD1,TGCGCCAGCAGCGAAGACCCGGGACAGGGTTGGAATTCACCCCTCCACTTT,CASSEDPGQGWNSPLHF
TRBV11-3,TRBJ2-1,few,NA,TGTGCCAGCAGCTCCGGGGAATCCTACAATGAGCAGTTCTTC,CASSSGESYNEQFF
TRBV9,TRBJ1-2,NA,NA,TGTGCCAGCAGCGCCAACTTCGGAGGACGAGGCTACACCTTC,CASSANFGGRGYTF
TRBV29-1,TRBJ2-1,NA,TRBD2,TGCAGCGCTCCCGTCGGGAGCGGGGGTCCCAACAATGAGCAGTTCTTC,CSAPVGSGGPNNEQFF
TRBV2,TRBJ1-2,NA,NA,TGTGCCAGCAGTGAATCTCTCGGACAGATTATCTATGGCTACACCTTC,CASSESLGQIIYGYTF
TRBV2,TRBJ1-6,NA,NA,TGTGCCAGCAGGGATTTCGGGAATTCACCCCTCCACTTT,CASRDFGNSPLHF